The 24 T cell receptor beta chains presented below share a single source sample, sequenced in a study of blood T cell repertoires in COVID-19. TCRdb's copy holds only in-frame clones and misses some; the assay was immunoSEQ multiplex PCR. This sample has 99,000 or so clones, with about four fifths found just once. Input material: peripheral blood. The receptor source for this set is a man at least 80 years old with acute or convalescent COVID-19.

For this clone: The same CDR3 also results from other DNA sequences found in this sample. The V call is TRBV9, the J call TRBJ2-7; TRBD2 matches 12 bases. The ends lost 4 bases at V and 4 bases at J; junction bases unmatched: 3. Germline-derived CDR1 and CDR2 are SGDLS and YYNGEE. The CDR3 consists of 14 residues. The CDR3 bases are TGTGCCAGCAGCCCAGGACTAGCGGGGTACGAGCAGTACTTC. Its protein product is CASSPGLAGYEQYF.

The CDR3 here is CASSLTGTFSYEQYF. The CDR3 DNA sequence: TGTGCCAGCAGCTTAACCGGGACATTCTCCTACGAGCAGTACTTC. The J gene is TRBJ2-7, the V gene TRBV28; tentatively, D is TRBD1 (6 bases). The CDR3 is made up of 15 amino acids. V was trimmed by 6 bases and J by 0 bases, leaving 15 bases between them. Germline V lookup: CDR1 MDHEN, CDR2 SYDVKM.

The genes are TRBV3-1 (or the pseudogene TRBV3-2) and TRBJ2-7, with TRBD1 matching over 9 bases. Trimming took 1 base from V and 5 from J; bases not matched to a gene: 12. This CDR3 is built from 17 residues. Germline values: CDR1 LGHDT, CDR2 YNNKEL (reference sequence). CDR3 protein: CASSQAFLDRGFHEQYF. In DNA form, the CDR3 reads TGTGCCAGCAGCCAAGCGTTCTTGGACAGGGGTTTCCACGAGCAGTACTTC.

The count of this clone is one. One end of the junction varies from germline; a read error may be responsible. This rearrangement joins TRBV7-7 to TRBJ2-3, with D perhaps TRBD2 (6 bases). This CDR3 is 16 amino acids long. CDR1 and CDR2 (germline): SSHAT, FNYEAQ (reference sequence). The CDR3 loop is CASSLLQGGGTDTQYF. The CDR3, as DNA: TGTGCTAGCAGCCTACTCCAGGGCGGGGGCACAGATACGCAGTATTTT.

The chain has TRBV3-1 (or the pseudogene TRBV3-2) and TRBJ1-2; D perhaps matches TRBD1 (5 bases). V lost 1 base, J lost 7 bases, and 13 bases lay in between. Germline CDR1 reads LGHDT; CDR2 reads YNNKEL (reference sequence). The CDR3 sequence is 14 residues long. The CDR3 sequence: CASSQAWQGGGYTF. The DNA for the CDR3 is TGTGCCAGCAGCCAAGCTTGGCAGGGCGGTGGCTACACCTTC.

This clone was seen a single time. The gene calls are TRBV27 and TRBJ1-5; no clear D. Germline-derived CDR1 and CDR2 are MNHEY and SMNVEV (reference sequence). Between the trimmed V and J ends, which lost 7 bases and 4 bases, there was a span of 14 bases. The CDR3 loop spans 14 amino acids. CDR3 loop: CASMRGANNQPQHF. For the CDR3, the DNA is TGTGCCAGCATGAGAGGAGCGAATAATCAGCCCCAGCATTTT.

This chain connects TRBV28 to TRBJ1-1; maybe TRBD1 (6 bases). The CDR3 sequence is 15 residues long. V lost 2 bases to trimming and J lost 0 bases, with 10 bases between them. CDR1 and CDR2 (germline): MDHEN, SYDVKM. Here the CDR3 DNA reads TGTGCCAGCAGTTTACCACAGGGTATGAACACTGAAGCTTTCTTT. This translates into CASSLPQGMNTEAFF.

This chain connects TRBV28 to TRBJ1-5; D is uncertain. The ends were cut back, 4 bases at V and 0 bases at J, with 19 bases in the middle. Germline CDR1 and CDR2: MDHEN and SYDVKM. CDR3 length: 18 amino acids. CDR3 sequence reads: CASSSPDLRGYSNQPQHF. The CDR3 bases are TGTGCCAGCAGTTCCCCGGACCTTCGGGGTTATAGCAATCAGCCCCAGCATTTT.

The CDR3 DNA reads as TGTGCCAGCAGCTTGGGACAGTCGAGAGACACAGATACGCAGTATTTT. It yields the protein CASSLGQSRDTDTQYF. The V and J genes are TRBV11-3 and TRBJ2-3; 7 nucleotides align to TRBD1. The germline CDR1 and CDR2 sequences are SGHNT and YENEEA. The length of the CDR3 is 16 residues. Trimming cost V 3 bases and J 2 bases; bases outside gene matches: 8.

In its sample, this clone was seen once. This sequence joins TRBV7-9 and TRBJ1-3; 8 nucleotides line up with TRBD1. The CDR3 totals 14 residues. The ends lost 3 bases at V and 7 bases at J; junction bases unmatched: 5. The germline CDR1 and CDR2 sequences are SEHNR and FQNEAQ (reference sequence). For the CDR3, the DNA is TGTGCCAGCAGCTTCCAGACAGGGGCCAACACCATATATTTT. Translated, it gives CASSFQTGANTIYF.

The CDR3 DNA sequence: TGCGCCAGCAGCTCCGGACAGGGGATAGATACGCAGTATTTT. Translating it yields CASSSGQGIDTQYF. The chain couples TRBV4-3 to TRBJ2-3, with 9 positions matching TRBD1. CDR3 length equals 14 residues. V gave up 5 bases and J gave up 5 bases; unmatched junction bases: 5. CDR1 LGHNA and CDR2 YSLEER come from the germline V gene.

CDR3 bases: TGTGCCAGCTCACTGCCGGGACAGATTACTGGGGCCAACGTCCTGACTTTC. Its translation: CASSLPGQITGANVLTF. The J gene is TRBJ2-6, the V gene TRBV18, with 7 bases lining up with TRBD1. Germline CDR1 is KGHSH and CDR2 is LQKENI. J was trimmed by 2 bases and V by 4 bases; bases with no gene match: 8. The CDR3 extends over 17 amino acids.

The chain uses TRBV11-3 and TRBJ1-1; TRBD1 is a possible D gene (5 bases). Per the germline V gene, CDR1 is SGHNT and CDR2 is YENEEA. The length of the CDR3 is 12 residues. The V end lost 8 bases, the J end lost 3 bases, and 10 bases lay between the germline ends. The CDR3, as DNA: TGTGCCAGCTCAGGGCGAGACACTGAAGCTTTCTTT. Its protein is CASSGRDTEAFF.

In this sample, this clone turned up a few times. The genes are TRBV19 and TRBJ1-5; D is unclear. The CDR3 totals 16 residues. Germline V gives CDR1 LNHDA, CDR2 SQIVND (reference sequence). Trimming stripped 5 bases from V and 0 bases from J, with 14 bases between. CDR3 in amino acids: CASSGGGGVSNQPQHF. CDR3 nucleotide sequence: TGTGCCAGTAGTGGCGGCGGAGGAGTTAGCAATCAGCCCCAGCATTTT.

The V gene is TRBV27, the J gene TRBJ1-2, with D maybe TRBD1 (6 bases). With 5 bases removed from V and 8 bases from J, the gap between germline ends came to 15 bases. Germline CDR1 MNHEY, CDR2 SMNVEV (reference sequence). This CDR3 is built from 13 residues. CDR3 bases: TGTGCCAGCAGTCCCAGAAGGACAGAAGGCTACACCTTC. It codes for CASSPRRTEGYTF.

V gene TRBV5-5 combines with J gene TRBJ1-1; D is undetermined. Trimming took 6 bases from V and 1 from J, leaving 13 bases between them. The CDR3 length is 14 residues. Germline CDR1 and CDR2: SGHKS and YYEKEE (reference sequence). Here the CDR3 reads CASNPGWRNTEAFF. The CDR3 DNA follows: TGTGCCAGCAACCCAGGATGGCGGAACACTGAAGCTTTCTTT.

This chain joins TRBV3-1 (or the pseudogene TRBV3-2) and TRBJ1-1; 7 nucleotides align to TRBD1. The V gene's germline CDR1 is LGHDT and CDR2 YNNKEL (reference sequence). The length of the CDR3 is 13 residues. Trimming at V came to 4 bases and at J to 4 bases, leaving 3 bases not matched to a gene. CDR3 sequence reads: CASSRTGATEAFF. The CDR3 DNA follows: TGTGCCAGCAGCCGAACAGGGGCCACTGAAGCTTTCTTT.

The chain has TRBV5-4 and TRBJ1-1; D is unresolved. This CDR3 spans 14 amino acids. Germline V gene lookup returns CDR1 SGHNT and CDR2 YYREEE (reference sequence). V was pared by 0 bases and J by 6 bases, with 12 bases between. Written as DNA, the CDR3 is TGTGCCAGCAGCTTGGCCGACTGGAGTTCTGAAGCTTTCTTT. This codes for CASSLADWSSEAFF.

V usage is TRBV10-1 and J usage is TRBJ2-1, with 13 positions matching TRBD2. Germline assignment: CDR1 WNHNN and CDR2 SYGVQD (reference sequence). The V and J ends lost 3 bases and 8 bases, in that order; junction bases with no gene match: 4. The CDR3 totals 15 residues. The CDR3 protein is CASSDWTSGSYEQFF. DNA for the CDR3: TGCGCCAGCAGTGATTGGACTAGCGGGAGCTATGAGCAGTTCTTC.

This chain joins TRBV11-3 and TRBJ2-5, with TRBD2 matching over 13 bases. V was clipped by 1 base and J by 1 base; unmatched bases: 3. Germline CDR1 SGHNT, CDR2 YENEEA. The CDR3 totals 17 residues. CDR3 nucleotides: TGTGCCAGCAGCTTAGGCCGGACTAGCGGGAGCCAAGAGACCCAGTACTTC. Its protein product is CASSLGRTSGSQETQYF.

This clone was observed a few times. The chain employs TRBV4-2 and TRBJ1-6; tentatively, D is TRBD1 (6 bases). Trimming removed 4 bases at V and 5 bases at J, with 15 bases between. Germline V gene lookup returns CDR1 LGHNA and CDR2 YNFKEQ. The CDR3 is 16 amino acids. This CDR3 is CASSRSGVIDNSPLHF. For the CDR3, the DNA is TGTGCCAGCAGCCGATCAGGGGTAATCGATAATTCACCCCTCCACTTT.

The genes are TRBV6-2 or TRBV6-3 and TRBJ1-5; D call uncertain. V was cut by 7 bases and J by 0 bases, with 13 bases left in between. CDR1 and CDR2 (germline): MNHEY, SVGEGT. The CDR3 extends over 15 amino acids. DNA of the CDR3: TGTGCCAGCACCCCTGGCAGTCATAGCAATCAGCCCCAGCATTTT. This codes for CASTPGSHSNQPQHF.

The gene calls are TRBV28 and TRBJ2-7; D call uncertain. The CDR3 has 13 amino acids. Germline V lookup: CDR1 MDHEN, CDR2 SYDVKM. With 3 bases removed from V and 5 bases from J, the gap between germline ends came to 11 bases. The CDR3 loop is CASSFRGFDEQYF. The CDR3 DNA follows: TGTGCCAGCAGTTTCCGAGGATTCGACGAGCAGTACTTC.

The chain has TRBV7-3 and TRBJ2-5, with 16 bases that match TRBD2. The junction had 8 bases not matched to a gene; V was cut back by 5 bases and J by 8 bases. Germline V lookup: CDR1 SGHTA, CDR2 FQGTGA. The CDR3 has 16 residues. The chain's CDR3 is CASSVGTSGREVTQYF. CDR3 bases: TGTGCCAGCAGCGTAGGGACTAGCGGGAGGGAAGTCACCCAGTACTTC. Full variable domain (outside the CDR3, taken from reference TRBV7-3 and TRBJ2-5): GAGVSQTPSNKVTEKGKYVELRCDPISGHTALYWYRQSLGQGPEFLIYFQGTGAADDSGLPNDRFFAVRPEGSVSTLKIQRTERGDSAVYLCASSVGTSGREVTQYFGPGTRLLVL.